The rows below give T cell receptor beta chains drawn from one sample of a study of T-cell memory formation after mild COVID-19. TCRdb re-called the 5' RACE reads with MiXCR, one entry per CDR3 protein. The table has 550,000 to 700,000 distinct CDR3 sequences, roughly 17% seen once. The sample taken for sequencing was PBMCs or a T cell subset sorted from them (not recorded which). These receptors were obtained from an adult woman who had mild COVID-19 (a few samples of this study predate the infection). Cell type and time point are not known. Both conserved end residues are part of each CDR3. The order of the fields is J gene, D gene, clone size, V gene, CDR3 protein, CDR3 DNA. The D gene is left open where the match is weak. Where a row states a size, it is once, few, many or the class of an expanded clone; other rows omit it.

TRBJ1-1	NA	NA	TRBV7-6	CASRVHPDGNTEAFF	TGTGCCAGCAGGGTTCACCCGGACGGAAACACTGAAGCTTTCTTT
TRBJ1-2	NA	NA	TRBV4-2	CASSQDLSGRGHDYTF	TGTGCCAGCAGCCAAGATCTATCGGGAAGGGGTCATGACTACACCTTC
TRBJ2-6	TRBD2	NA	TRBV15	CATSPRLAGFSGANVLTF	TGTGCCACCAGCCCCCGACTAGCGGGTTTCTCTGGGGCCAACGTCCTGACTTTC
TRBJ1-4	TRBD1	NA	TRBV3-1	CASSRTDRVGQKLFF	TGTGCCAGCAGCCGCACGGACAGGGTCGGGCAAAAACTGTTTTTT
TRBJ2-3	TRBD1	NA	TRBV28	CASSSGYRGHSTDTQYF	TGTGCCAGCAGCTCAGGTTACAGGGGGCATAGCACAGATACGCAGTATTTT
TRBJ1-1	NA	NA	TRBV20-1	CRLLSGGTEAFF	TGCAGACTCTTAAGCGGGGGCACTGAAGCTTTCTTT
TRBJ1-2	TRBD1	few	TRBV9	CASSVSGQGKSYGYTF	TGTGCCAGCAGCGTCTCCGGACAGGGCAAGAGCTATGGCTACACCTTC
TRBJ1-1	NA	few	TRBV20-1	CSARDRGGNTEAFF	TGCAGTGCTAGAGATCGGGGCGGGAACACTGAAGCTTTCTTT
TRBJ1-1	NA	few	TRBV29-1	CSVEMRRGEREAFF	TGCAGCGTTGAAATGCGGCGGGGGGAGCGAGAAGCTTTCTTT
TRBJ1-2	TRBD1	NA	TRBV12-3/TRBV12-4	CASSKGADGYTF	TGTGCCAGCAGTAAGGGGGCGGATGGCTACACCTTC
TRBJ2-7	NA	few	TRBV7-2	CASSRSAGSYEQYF	TGTGCCAGCAGCCGATCAGCGGGCTCCTACGAGCAGTACTTC
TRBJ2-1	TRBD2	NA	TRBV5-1	CASSLDWLAEQNEQFF	TGCGCCAGCAGCTTGGATTGGCTAGCGGAGCAAAATGAGCAGTTCTTC
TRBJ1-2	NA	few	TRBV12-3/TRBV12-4	CASSFGTDPNYGYTF	TGTGCCAGCAGTTTCGGCACGGATCCTAACTATGGCTACACCTTC
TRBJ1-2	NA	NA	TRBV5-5	CASSLVLVANYGYTF	TGTGCCAGCAGCTTGGTTCTGGTAGCTAACTATGGCTACACCTTC
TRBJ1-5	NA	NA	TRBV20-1	CSARVTGSLNQPQHF	TGCAGTGCTAGAGTTACGGGGTCCCTCAATCAGCCCCAGCATTTT
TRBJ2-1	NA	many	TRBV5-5	CASSPLTGSNEQFF	TGTGCCAGCAGCCCACTTACGGGTTCCAATGAGCAGTTCTTC
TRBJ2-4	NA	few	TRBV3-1	CASSQEWDSGNIQYF	TGTGCCAGCAGCCAAGAATGGGACAGCGGGAACATTCAGTACTTC
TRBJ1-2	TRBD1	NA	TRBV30	CAWSVTGEGHGYTF	TGTGCCTGGAGTGTAACAGGGGAGGGTCATGGCTACACCTTC
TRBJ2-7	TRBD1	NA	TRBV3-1	CASRFGQGNEQYF	TGTGCCAGCAGATTCGGACAGGGCAACGAGCAGTACTTC
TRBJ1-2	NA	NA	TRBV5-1	CASSLVVDTNYGYTF	TGCGCCAGCAGCTTGGTTGTGGATACTAACTATGGCTACACCTTC
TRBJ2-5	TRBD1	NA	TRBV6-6	CASSSDRGLETQYF	TGTGCCAGCAGTTCAGACAGGGGACTCGAGACCCAGTACTTC
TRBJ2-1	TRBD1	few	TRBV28	CASRDWDREVGEQFF	TGTGCCAGCAGGGACTGGGACAGGGAGGTCGGTGAGCAGTTCTTC
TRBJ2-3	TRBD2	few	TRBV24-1	CATSDPPRSGGGDTQYF	TGTGCCACCAGTGATCCCCCCAGAAGCGGGGGAGGAGATACGCAGTATTTT
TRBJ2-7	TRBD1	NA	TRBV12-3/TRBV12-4	CASSPGQGWNDEQYF	TGTGCCAGCAGCCCCGGACAGGGTTGGAACGACGAGCAGTACTTC
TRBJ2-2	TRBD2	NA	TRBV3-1	CASSLRTSSGELFF	TGTGCCAGCAGCCTCCGGACTAGTTCAGGGGAGCTGTTTTTT
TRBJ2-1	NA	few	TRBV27	CAIGGGRVNEQFF	TGTGCCATTGGAGGGGGGAGGGTGAATGAGCAGTTCTTC
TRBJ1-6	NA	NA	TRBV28	CASSTRRTGNSPLHF	TGTGCCAGCAGCACCCGAAGAACGGGGAATTCACCCCTCCACTTT
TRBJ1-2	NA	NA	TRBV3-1	CASSQTGANYGYTF	TGTGCCAGCAGCCAGACAGGAGCTAACTATGGCTACACCTTC
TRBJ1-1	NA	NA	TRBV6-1	CGTRASRTTEAFF	TGTGGAACCCGTGCCAGCAGGACCACTGAAGCTTTCTTT
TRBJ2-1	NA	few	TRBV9	CASSVAMTGIYNEQFF	TGTGCCAGCAGCGTAGCTATGACGGGGATCTACAATGAGCAGTTCTTC
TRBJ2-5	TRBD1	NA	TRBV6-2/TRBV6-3	CASRKTGSQETQYF	TGTGCCAGCAGGAAGACAGGGTCCCAAGAGACCCAGTACTTC
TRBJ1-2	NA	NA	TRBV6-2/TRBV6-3	CASSYIGTGYGYTF	TGTGCCAGCAGTTATATCGGGACGGGCTATGGCTACACCTTC
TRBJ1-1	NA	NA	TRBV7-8	CASSLRGGVPTEAFF	TGTGCCAGCAGCCTACGCGGGGGCGTCCCCACTGAAGCTTTCTTT
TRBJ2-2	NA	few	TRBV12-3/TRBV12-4	CASSPGAGRTGELFF	TGTGCCAGCAGCCCAGGGGCAGGGCGGACCGGGGAGCTGTTTTTT
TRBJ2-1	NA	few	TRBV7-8	CASSFPHANQLDNEQFF	TGTGCCAGCAGCTTCCCACACGCGAATCAACTTGACAATGAGCAGTTCTTC
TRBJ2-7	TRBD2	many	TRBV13	CASSLAGTSGKEQYF	TGTGCCAGCAGCTTAGCCGGGACTAGCGGGAAGGAGCAGTACTTC
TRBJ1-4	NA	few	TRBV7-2	CASSPRQPTNEKLFF	TGTGCCAGCAGCCCAAGACAACCAACTAATGAAAAACTGTTTTTT
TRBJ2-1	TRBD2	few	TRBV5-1	CASGGLAGGLRVF	TGCGCCAGCGGAGGACTAGCGGGGGGGCTCAGGGTCTTC
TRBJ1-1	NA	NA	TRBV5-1	CASSLELMTEAFF	TGCGCCAGCAGCTTGGAACTAATGACTGAAGCTTTCTTT
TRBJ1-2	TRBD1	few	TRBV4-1	CASSPSGTAYGYTF	TGCGCCAGCAGCCCCAGCGGGACAGCCTATGGCTACACCTTC
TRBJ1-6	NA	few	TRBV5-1	CASSMDSYNSPLHF	TGCGCCAGCAGCATGGATAGCTATAATTCACCCCTCCACTTT
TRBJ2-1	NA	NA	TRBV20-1	CSGSLDEQFF	TGCAGCGGCTCGTTGGATGAGCAGTTCTTC
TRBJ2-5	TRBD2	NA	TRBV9	CASSEREGSSMRETQYF	TGTGCCAGCAGCGAGCGGGAGGGGAGTAGCATGAGGGAGACCCAGTACTTC
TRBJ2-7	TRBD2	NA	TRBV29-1	CSVSGASYEQYF	TGCAGCGTTAGCGGGGCCTCCTACGAGCAGTACTTC
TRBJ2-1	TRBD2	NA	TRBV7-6	CASSLAFSGSSEQFF	TGTGCCAGCAGCTTAGCGTTTAGCGGGAGTTCTGAGCAGTTCTTC
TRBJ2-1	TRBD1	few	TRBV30	CAWNGDRAPYNEQFF	TGTGCCTGGAATGGCGACAGGGCCCCCTACAATGAGCAGTTCTTC
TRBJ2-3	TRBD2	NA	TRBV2	CASSESSGRTDTQYF	TGTGCCAGCAGTGAATCGAGCGGGAGAACAGATACGCAGTATTTT
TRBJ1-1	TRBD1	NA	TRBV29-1	CSVARGLANTEAFF	TGCAGCGTCGCGAGGGGGCTGGCGAACACTGAAGCTTTCTTT
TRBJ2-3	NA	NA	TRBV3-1	CASSQGFGAFSTSTDTQYF	TGTGCCAGCAGCCAAGGGTTCGGCGCTTTCTCCACTAGCACAGATACGCAGTATTTT
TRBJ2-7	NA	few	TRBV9	CASSVAWASIEQYF	TGTGCCAGCAGCGTAGCTTGGGCTAGCATTGAGCAGTACTTC
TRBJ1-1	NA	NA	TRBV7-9	CASSLAGLDTEAFF	TGTGCCAGCAGCTTAGCAGGCCTCGACACTGAAGCTTTCTTT
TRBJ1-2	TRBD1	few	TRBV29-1	CSVSTGGLYYGYTF	TGCAGCGTCTCGACAGGGGGCCTTTACTATGGCTACACCTTC